This TCR beta chain was profiled in a study of blood T cell repertoires in COVID-19. The wider study: Samples came from the United States, Italy and Spain, spanning acute and convalescent COVID-19. PBMCs, B-cell-depleted T cells, or T cells provided the cDNA or gDNA that made up the material.

Trimming stripped 5 bases from V and 2 bases from J, with 16 bases between. The length of the CDR3 is 15 residues. Germline V gene sequence: CDR1 SGHAT, CDR2 FQNNGV. In the original analysis: Estimated nucleated cell counts came from reference gene primer amplification. Generated by immunoSEQ multiplex PCR, the TCRdb table keeps only in-frame clones and is missing some. V and J calls plus clone size are reproduced from that table; the DNA served to infer D and trimming. The data hold 150,000 to 200,000 clones, with approximately 79% observed a single time. The chain carries TRBV11-2 and TRBJ2-7, with D possibly TRBD2 on 5 matching bases. The source material was peripheral blood. This receptor was taken from an elderly woman with acute or convalescent COVID-19. The CDR3 DNA is TGTGCCAGCAGCCCCATACGCGGAGGCGCCTACGAGCAGTACTTC. Translated, it gives CASSPIRGGAYEQYF. Drawing the rest from reference TRBV11-2 and TRBJ2-7, the complete variable domain is EAGVAQSPRYKIIEKRQSVAFWCNPISGHATLYWYQQILGQGPKLLIQFQNNGVVDDSQLPKDRFSAERLKGVDSTLKIQPAKLEDSAVYLCASSPIRGGAYEQYFGPGTRLTVT.